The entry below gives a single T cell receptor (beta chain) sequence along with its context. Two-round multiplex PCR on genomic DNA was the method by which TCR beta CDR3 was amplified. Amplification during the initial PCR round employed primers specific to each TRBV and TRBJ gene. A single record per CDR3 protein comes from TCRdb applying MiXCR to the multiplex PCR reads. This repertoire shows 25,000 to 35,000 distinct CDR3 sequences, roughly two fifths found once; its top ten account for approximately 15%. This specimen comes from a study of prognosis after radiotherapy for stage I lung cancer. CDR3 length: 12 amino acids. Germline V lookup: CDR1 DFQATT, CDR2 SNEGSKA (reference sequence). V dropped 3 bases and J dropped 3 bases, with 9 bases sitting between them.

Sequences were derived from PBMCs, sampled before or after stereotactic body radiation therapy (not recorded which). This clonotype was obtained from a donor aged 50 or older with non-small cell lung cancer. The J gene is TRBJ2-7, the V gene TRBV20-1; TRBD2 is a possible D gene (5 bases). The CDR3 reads CSASRRHYEQYF. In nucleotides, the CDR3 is TGCAGTGCTAGTAGGAGGCACTACGAGCAGTACTTC.